The rows below give T cell receptor beta chains drawn from one sample of a study of cytomegalovirus exposure and HLA in healthy donors. Sequenced by immunoSEQ multiplex PCR; TCRdb stores in-frame clones only, minus some. The sample has 85,000 to 120,000 clones, about 60% seen once. The sequenced material came from PBMCs. These receptors all come from a human donor in good health. Each CDR3 is given with its conserved first and last residue. A D gene is named only where the DNA matches it firmly. Clone size, where shown, is once, few, many, or a class for clones that have expanded.

size	J	V	D	DNA	CDR3
-	TRBJ2-1	TRBV6-1	TRBD2	TGTGCCAGCAGACTGGGACTAGCGAGACAAAATGAGCAGTTCTTC	CASRLGLARQNEQFF
-	TRBJ2-1	TRBV7-2	TRBD2	TGTGCCAGCAGCTTAGTATCCTATGGCGGGAGTACCGGTGGGCAGTTCTTC	CASSLVSYGGSTGGQFF
-	TRBJ2-2	TRBV29-1	TRBD2	TGCAGCGCGACTAGCGGGGTCCCCGGGGAGCTGTTTTTT	CSATSGVPGELFF
-	TRBJ2-1	TRBV7-2	TRBD2	TGTGCCAGCAGCTTATACCCAGCGGGAGGCAGTTCCTACAATGAGCAGTTCTTC	CASSLYPAGGSSYNEQFF
-	TRBJ2-5	TRBV19	-	TGTGCCAGTAGTATTGGTGCATTGAGGGCAGAGACCCAGTACTTC	CASSIGALRAETQYF
-	TRBJ2-1	TRBV19	TRBD1	TGTGCCAGTAGCCCACTCGGGACAGGGGGCTACAATGAGCAGTTCTTC	CASSPLGTGGYNEQFF
few	TRBJ1-1	TRBV7-9	-	TGTGCCAGCAGCCACATGCAGGCCACTGAAGCTTTCTTT	CASSHMQATEAFF
-	TRBJ2-7	TRBV5-1	-	TGCGCCAGCAGCTTGGATCAGTTGGGAGGCTACGAGCAGTACTTC	CASSLDQLGGYEQYF
once	TRBJ2-2	TRBV15	TRBD1	TGTGCCACCAGCAGAGATAGGGGACAGTTGGCCGGGGAGCTGTTTTTT	CATSRDRGQLAGELFF
-	TRBJ2-3	TRBV4-1	TRBD2	TGCGCCAGCAGCCAAGAGGGGGCGGCTAGCGGGGTCCTCGGAGATACGCAGTATTTT	CASSQEGAASGVLGDTQYF
-	TRBJ2-3	TRBV4-1	-	TGCGCCAGCAGCCCCAGCGTGACTAGACACACAGATACGCAGTATTTT	CASSPSVTRHTDTQYF
-	TRBJ1-1	TRBV10-3	-	TGTGCAATTCAGGAGGCTACGAACACTGAAGCTTTCTTT	CAIQEATNTEAFF
-	TRBJ2-1	TRBV15	-	TGTGCCACCAGCAGAGGGAGGTCCAATGAGCAGTTCTTC	CATSRGRSNEQFF
-	TRBJ2-7	TRBV16	TRBD1	TGTGCCAGCAGCCCCGGAAGGGGACAGAAAGCCTACGAGCAGTACTTC	CASSPGRGQKAYEQYF
few	TRBJ2-1	TRBV6-6	TRBD2	TGTGCCAGCAACCTAGCCGGGACTAGCTCCGATGAGCAGTTCTTC	CASNLAGTSSDEQFF
-	TRBJ2-2	TRBV5-6	TRBD2	TGTGCCAGCACCCTACTTGGGACTAGCGTAGACGGGGAGCTGTTTTTT	CASTLLGTSVDGELFF
-	TRBJ1-2	TRBV6-1	TRBD1	TGTGCCAGCAGTAAAGAGGGGTTTACAGGGGACTACACCTTC	CASSKEGFTGDYTF
-	TRBJ1-1	TRBV9	-	TGTGCCAGCAGCCCCCCCGAGGGGGTGAGCATGAACACTGAAGCTTTCTTT	CASSPPEGVSMNTEAFF
-	TRBJ1-1	TRBV25-1	-	TGTGCCAGCAGGGGGGCAGGGCTGCCGAACACTGAAGCTTTCTTT	CASRGAGLPNTEAFF
-	TRBJ2-5	TRBV30	TRBD2	TGTGCCTGGAGTGTACACGACGTGGCGGGAGGGCGCGAGACCCAGTACTTC	CAWSVHDVAGGRETQYF
-	TRBJ2-3	TRBV29-1	-	TGCAGCGTTGCTCGCGGGCAACGAGATACGCAGTATTTT	CSVARGQRDTQYF
-	TRBJ1-5	TRBV9	-	TGTGCCAGCAGCCCAGGGACAAGTAGCAATCAGCCCCAGCATTTT	CASSPGTSSNQPQHF
few	TRBJ2-7	TRBV5-1	TRBD2	TGCGCCAGCAGCCCGGCTAGCGGGAGCTACGAGCAGTACTTC	CASSPASGSYEQYF
few	TRBJ2-3	TRBV6-1	-	TGTGCCAGCAGTGATTTTGCGGGAACCTCCACAGATACGCAGTATTTT	CASSDFAGTSTDTQYF
-	TRBJ2-1	TRBV5-8	TRBD2	TGTGCCAGCAGCTTAGGGACTAGCGGGAAGGTAAATGAGCAGTTCTTC	CASSLGTSGKVNEQFF
-	TRBJ2-1	TRBV29-1	TRBD2	TGCAGCGTTGGGACTAGCGCCAACAATGAGCAGTTCTTC	CSVGTSANNEQFF